This T cell receptor beta chain appears in the sequencing data of a study of PD-1 and CTLA-4 blockade in melanoma. Data came from immunoSEQ multiplex PCR; TCRdb stores just in-frame clones and leaves some out. The sample gives almost 30,000 clones, around nine tenths of which show up once; around 8.7% is in the top ten. Sequencing was performed on CD8+ T cells from peripheral blood, taken before anti-PD-1 treatment. The clonotype comes from a human donor with melanoma.

CDR3 in DNA: TGTGCCAGCAGTTTATCGAAGGCAGGGGACTACGAGCAGTACTTC. As protein: CASSLSKAGDYEQYF. J is TRBJ2-7 and V is TRBV27, with a weak D call TRBD1 (6 bases). V lost 0 bases, J lost 3 bases, and 12 bases lay in between. The germline V gene encodes CDR1 MNHEY and CDR2 SMNVEV (reference sequence). CDR3 length: 15 amino acids.